Following are 30 T cell receptor beta chains from one sample sequenced in a study of response to subunit inactivated influenza vaccine. MiXCR, run by TCRdb on the RT-PCR reads, gives a single entry per CDR3 protein. The sample records approximately 160,000 distinct CDR3 sequences, 9.5% to 12% being singletons. Sample: CD8+ T cells sorted from PBMCs, taken less than 25 months after vaccination. These receptors were collected from a man aged 50-75 years who received an inactivated influenza vaccine.

Ten or more counts support this clonotype. The rearrangement joins TRBV4-2 to TRBJ2-1; D not resolved. The CDR3 sequence is 14 residues long. CDR1 is LGHNA, CDR2 YNFKEQ, per germline. The V end lost 3 bases, the J end lost 6 bases, and 12 bases lay between the germline ends. The CDR3: CASSHPTPTNEQFF. CDR3 nucleotides: TGTGCCAGCAGCCATCCTACCCCGACCAATGAGCAGTTCTTC.

This clonotype has a handful of counts. The rearrangement links TRBV4-1 to TRBJ2-1, with D unresolved. Trimming cost V 0 bases and J 11 bases, with 8 bases left between them. The germline V gene encodes CDR1 MGHRA and CDR2 YSYEKL. This CDR3 has 12 residues. The CDR3 sequence: CASSQEGMKQFF. The CDR3 DNA follows: TGCGCCAGCAGCCAAGAGGGGATGAAGCAGTTCTTC.

This clonotype appeared once. The CDR3 sequence is CASSQEWETNYGYTF. The DNA of the CDR3 is TGTGCCAGCAGCCAAGAGTGGGAAACGAACTATGGCTACACCTTC. The V and J genes are TRBV3-1 and TRBJ1-2, with D unresolved. Between the trimmed V and J ends, which lost 0 bases and 2 bases, there was a span of 10 bases. In germline, CDR1 is LGHDT, CDR2 YNNKEL (reference sequence). This CDR3 region has 15 residues.

There are many counts of this clonotype. CDR3 DNA: TGTGCCAGCAGCGCCGTCTGGGGGCTTGTTTACACTGAAGCTTTCTTT. Translation: CASSAVWGLVYTEAFF. The chain joins TRBV5-5 to TRBJ1-1, with D tentatively TRBD1 (6 bases). Germline values: CDR1 SGHKS, CDR2 YYEKEE (reference sequence). The CDR3 covers 16 residues. The V end lost 4 bases, the J end lost 3 bases, and 19 bases lay between the germline ends.

This rearrangement joins TRBV29-1 to TRBJ2-7, with no clear D. The CDR3 is 12 amino acids. V was shortened by 6 bases and J by 1 base, with 10 bases between the two germline ends. Germline V gene sequence: CDR1 SQVTM, CDR2 ANQGSEA. The CDR3 loop is CSVEITSYEQYF. The CDR3 nucleotides read TGCAGCGTCGAAATCACTTCCTACGAGCAGTACTTC.

This chain joins TRBV25-1 and TRBJ2-1, with 13 bases matching TRBD2. The CDR3 has 15 residues. With 4 bases clipped from V and 12 bases from J, the junction kept 9 bases outside the gene matches. Per the germline V gene, CDR1 is MGHDK and CDR2 is SYGVNS. The CDR3 DNA is TGTGCCAGCAGTGGCCCCGGGACTAGCGGGAAAAGGCAGTTCTTC. Its translation: CASSGPGTSGKRQFF.

As for this clonotype: Given a much more abundant clone one base away, this may be a read error. This chain joins TRBV7-9 and TRBJ2-2; 7 nucleotides agree with TRBD1. This CDR3 contains 16 residues. CDR1 and CDR2 (germline): SEHNR, FQNEAQ (reference sequence). CDR3 DNA sequence: TGTGCCAGCAGCTTAGCGAGGACAGGACTCACCGGGGAGCTGTATTTT. Residues: CASSLARTGLTGELYF.

This clonotype came up a few times. The V gene is TRBV7-9, the J gene TRBJ2-2, with 11 bases lining up with TRBD2. CDR1 and CDR2 from the germline V gene are SEHNR and FQNEAQ (reference sequence). The CDR3 consists of 15 residues. J gave up 0 bases and V 11 bases, and 5 bases lay outside the gene matches. CDR3 coding DNA: TGTGCCGCCCCGACTAGCGGGGCGAACACCGGGGAGCTGTTTTTT. This translates into CAAPTSGANTGELFF.

V is TRBV7-8 and J is TRBJ2-7; no definite D call. This CDR3 contains 13 residues. Germline values: CDR1 SGHVS, CDR2 FQNEAQ. The ends were cut back, 2 bases at V and 3 bases at J, with 8 bases in the middle. The CDR3 nucleotides are TGTGCCAGCAGCTTATTGGGGAACTACGAGCAGTACTTC. Translating gives CASSLLGNYEQYF.

This clonotype appeared many times. The chain combines TRBV7-9 with TRBJ2-1, with D possibly being TRBD2 (6 bases). Germline CDR1 and CDR2: SEHNR and FQNEAQ (reference sequence). The CDR3 spans 15 residues. Trimming pared 8 bases from V and 3 bases from J, leaving 17 bases between. The CDR3 bases are TGTGCCAGCTCGGGCCCGCGGGACCACTACAATGAGCAGTTCTTC. It codes for CASSGPRDHYNEQFF.

This clonotype was seen a handful of times. V gene TRBV24-1 combines with J gene TRBJ2-7, with 11 bases lining up with TRBD1. The CDR3 is 14 amino acids. The V gene end was trimmed by 3 bases and the J gene end by 6 bases; junction bases not matched to a gene: 3. Germline V gene lookup returns CDR1 KGHDR and CDR2 SFDVKD. CDR3 loop: CATSDPGTGGEQYF. As DNA, the CDR3 is TGTGCCACCAGTGATCCGGGGACAGGGGGCGAGCAGTACTTC.

This clonotype has at least ten counts. The CDR3: CSVENVVGRAVYNEQFF. In DNA, the CDR3 is TGCAGCGTTGAAAACGTCGTCGGCAGGGCGGTCTACAATGAGCAGTTCTTC. The chain is built from TRBV29-1 and TRBJ2-1; D may be TRBD1 (5 bases). The V gene's germline CDR1 is SQVTM and CDR2 ANQGSEA. This CDR3 has 17 amino acids. The V gene lost 2 bases and the J gene lost 3 bases, with 20 bases spanning the gap.

The chain links TRBV29-1 to TRBJ2-1; D gene unclear. Trimming stripped 4 bases from V and 7 bases from J, with 5 bases between. Germline lookup yields CDR1 SQVTM and CDR2 ANQGSEA. The CDR3 sequence is 10 residues long. For the CDR3, the DNA is TGCAGCGTTGGGCAGAATGAGCAGTTCTTC. The encoded protein is CSVGQNEQFF.

V usage is TRBV6-5 and J usage is TRBJ2-1; D might be TRBD2 (5 bases). The germline V gene encodes CDR1 MNHEY and CDR2 SVGAGI. The V end was cut by 3 bases, the J end by 6 bases, with 15 bases between. The CDR3 is 15 residues long. CDR3 in DNA: TGTGCCAGCAGTTATCTCGGGGATTGGGGCAATGAGCAGTTCTTC. It translates to CASSYLGDWGNEQFF.

This clonotype was seen repeatedly, ten times or more. This chain connects TRBV20-1 to TRBJ1-2; D unresolved. This CDR3 contains 12 residues. V shed 3 bases and J shed 7 bases, with 12 bases lying between them. Germline V lookup: CDR1 DFQATT, CDR2 SNEGSKA (reference sequence). This CDR3 is CSARIMTAGYTF. CDR3 DNA: TGCAGTGCTAGGATCATGACTGCTGGCTACACCTTC.

This chain uses TRBV12-3 or TRBV12-4 with TRBJ2-4, with a weak D call TRBD2 (5 bases). Trimming shortened V by 6 bases and J by 0 bases, and 12 bases separated the two germline ends. This CDR3 region has 15 residues. CDR3 nucleotide sequence: TGTGCCAGCAGCATAGAAGGACTAGCCAAAAACATTCAGTACTTC. Protein: CASSIEGLAKNIQYF.

The genes are TRBV6-5 and TRBJ2-1, with 8 nucleotides matching TRBD1. The CDR3 length is 16 residues. Losses at the gene ends were 2 bases for V and 0 bases for J; bases not matched to a gene: 3. Looked up from germline, CDR1 is MNHEY and CDR2 is SVGAGI. CDR3 sequence (DNA): TGTGCCAGCAGTTACCCAGGACAGGGCTCCTACAATGAGCAGTTCTTC. Translation: CASSYPGQGSYNEQFF.

The sample holds a few counts of this clonotype. The genes are TRBV6-6 and TRBJ2-7; D is uncertain. V shed 6 bases and J shed 3 bases, with 9 bases lying between them. Germline V gene data show CDR1 as MNHNY and CDR2 as SVGAGI (reference sequence). The CDR3 contains 12 residues. The CDR3 sequence is CASSRSIYEQYF. In nucleotides, the CDR3 is TGTGCCAGCAGCCGCAGTATCTACGAGCAGTACTTC.

This rearrangement joins TRBV7-9 to TRBJ2-2; the D gene is possibly TRBD2 (6 bases). Germline lookup yields CDR1 SEHNR and CDR2 FQNEAQ (reference sequence). The length of the CDR3 is 15 residues. The V end lost 2 bases, the J end lost 3 bases, and 10 bases lay between the germline ends. The CDR3 is CASSLKGLYTGELFF. The CDR3 bases are TGTGCCAGCAGCTTAAAGGGACTTTACACCGGGGAGCTGTTTTTT.

The V gene is TRBV6-2 or TRBV6-3, the J gene TRBJ2-1; D is uncertain. Trimming cost V 5 bases and J 7 bases, with 15 bases left between them. The germline gives CDR1 MNHEY, CDR2 SVGEGT. The CDR3 is 14 amino acids. The CDR3 spells CASSPPGSWNEQFF. The CDR3 region has the DNA TGTGCCAGCAGTCCCCCCGGTTCCTGGAATGAGCAGTTCTTC.

This clonotype was recorded a few times. The chain combines TRBV4-3 with TRBJ2-1, with TRBD2 matching over 7 bases. This CDR3 contains 16 residues. Germline CDR1 reads LGHNA; CDR2 reads YSLEER. Trimming at V came to 0 bases and at J to 4 bases, leaving 6 bases not matched to a gene. The CDR3 bases are TGCGCCAGCAGCCAAGATCTGGGGGGGTTATACAATGAGCAGTTCTTC. Translating gives CASSQDLGGLYNEQFF.

The chain employs TRBV4-3 and TRBJ1-1; perhaps TRBD1 as D (5 bases). CDR1 is LGHNA and CDR2 is YSLEER in the germline V gene. Trimming removed 2 bases at V and 3 bases at J, with 10 bases between. The CDR3 is 14 amino acids. The CDR3 sequence: CASSQRDRDTEAFF. DNA for the CDR3: TGCGCCAGCAGCCAACGCGACAGAGACACTGAAGCTTTCTTT.

The CDR3 region has the DNA TGTGCCAGCAGCCCCGTTAGCTTAGCGGGGGGAAGAGGTACGCAGTATTTT. Translation gives CASSPVSLAGGRGTQYF. V and J are TRBV4-2 and TRBJ2-3; TRBD2 matches at 10 bases. Germline lookup yields CDR1 LGHNA and CDR2 YNFKEQ. The CDR3 has 17 amino acids. Trimming at V came to 4 bases and at J to 8 bases, leaving 15 bases not matched to a gene.

The chain employs TRBV12-3 or TRBV12-4 and TRBJ2-7; a weak D match, TRBD1 (5 bases). Trimming stripped 6 bases from V and 3 bases from J, with 15 bases between. This CDR3 is 14 amino acids long. The CDR3 protein is CASSVWTPSYEQYF. In nucleotides, the CDR3 is TGTGCCAGCAGCGTTTGGACACCGAGCTACGAGCAGTACTTC.

The rearrangement joins TRBV4-1 to TRBJ1-1; 9 bases are shared with TRBD1. With 4 bases clipped from V and 5 bases from J, the junction kept 2 bases outside the gene matches. This CDR3 comprises 13 residues. The germline V gene has CDR1 MGHRA and CDR2 YSYEKL. This chain's CDR3 is CASSPDRGTEAFF. In DNA form, the CDR3 reads TGCGCCAGCAGCCCAGACAGGGGGACTGAAGCTTTCTTT.

This clonotype was observed a handful of times. The chain recombines TRBV28 with TRBJ2-7; TRBD2 matches at 11 bases. With 2 bases clipped from V and 0 bases from J, the junction kept 3 bases outside the gene matches. CDR1 MDHEN and CDR2 SYDVKM come from the germline V gene. The CDR3 has 16 amino acids. CDR3 DNA: TGTGCCAGCAGTTTAGGGACTAGCGGAAGCTCCTACGAGCAGTACTTC. Residues: CASSLGTSGSSYEQYF.

This clonotype was found many times. The chain recombines TRBV5-6 with TRBJ2-3; TRBD2 is a possible D gene (5 bases). The CDR3 spans 15 residues. V was clipped by 1 base and J by 0 bases, with 9 bases between them. Looked up from germline, CDR1 is SGHDT and CDR2 is YYEEEE. CDR3 region: CASSLRERSTDTQYF. The CDR3 nucleotides are TGTGCCAGCAGCTTGAGGGAGAGGAGCACAGATACGCAGTATTTT.

This clonotype showed up just a few times. The chain couples TRBV15 to TRBJ2-3; tentative D call: TRBD2 (7 bases). This CDR3 is 16 amino acids long. Trimming took 4 bases from V and 4 from J, leaving 18 bases between them. Germline loops: CDR1 LNHNV, CDR2 YYDKDF (reference sequence). The CDR3 DNA reads as TGTGCCACCAGCAAACGGGGGGCGAGGGGTGCAGATACGCAGTATTTT. Amino acid sequence: CATSKRGARGADTQYF. The full variable domain, with the rest looked up from reference TRBV15 and TRBJ2-3, is DAMVIQNPRYQVTQFGKPVTLSCSQTLNHNVMYWYQQKSSQAPKLLFHYYDKDFNNEADTPDNFQSRRPNTSFCFLDIRSPGLGDTAMYLCATSKRGARGADTQYFGPGTRLTVL.

This clonotype was seen a few times. The chain carries TRBV2 and TRBJ2-2; D is ambiguous. The CDR3 totals 11 residues. The germline V gene has CDR1 SNHLY and CDR2 FYNNEI. V dropped 11 bases and J dropped 5 bases, with 9 bases sitting between them. The CDR3 bases are TGTGCCGCGGTCGTTACCGGGGAGCTGTTTTTT. Its translation: CAAVVTGELFF.

The rearrangement joins TRBV19 to TRBJ2-1; a weak D match, TRBD1 (5 bases). V lost 1 base and J 7 bases, leaving 8 bases between the germline ends. The CDR3 totals 13 residues. Per the germline V gene, CDR1 is LNHDA and CDR2 is SQIVND (reference sequence). CDR3 nucleotides: TGTGCCAGTAGTATAGTTAGGGGAAATGAGCAGTTCTTC. Translation gives CASSIVRGNEQFF. The full variable domain, with the rest looked up from reference TRBV19 and TRBJ2-1, is DGGITQSPKYLFRKEGQNVTLSCEQNLNHDAMYWYRQDPGQGLRLIYYSQIVNDFQKGDIAEGYSVSREKKESFPLTVTSAQKNPTAFYLCASSIVRGNEQFFGPGTRLTVL.